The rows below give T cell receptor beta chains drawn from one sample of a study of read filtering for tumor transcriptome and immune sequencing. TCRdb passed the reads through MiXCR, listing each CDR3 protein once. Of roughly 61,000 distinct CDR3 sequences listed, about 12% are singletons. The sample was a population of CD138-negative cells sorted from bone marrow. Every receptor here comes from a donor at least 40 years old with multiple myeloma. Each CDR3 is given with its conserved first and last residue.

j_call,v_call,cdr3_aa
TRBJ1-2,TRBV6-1,CASSVERGDGYTF
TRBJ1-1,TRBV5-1,CASTYYGGREGTEAFF
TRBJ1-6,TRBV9,CASSQTRTGSPLHF
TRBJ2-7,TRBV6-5,CASSYSMGDEQYF
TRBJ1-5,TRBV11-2,CASSSITTDRKNQPQHF
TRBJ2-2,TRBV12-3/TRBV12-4,CASSPTSGGGTGELFF
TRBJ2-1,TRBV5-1,CASSWAGTDDNEQFF
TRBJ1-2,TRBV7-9,CASSSDRGLYGYTF
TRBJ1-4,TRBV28,CASSPGQGGFRNEKLFF
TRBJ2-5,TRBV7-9,CASSLASIWDPRQETQYF
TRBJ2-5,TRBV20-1,CSARHPGPKRETQYF
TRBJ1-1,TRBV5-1,CASSGSMNTEAFF
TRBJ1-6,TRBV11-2,CASSPWEGHNSPLHF
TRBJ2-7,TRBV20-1,CSARRRLAGGTPTLEQYF
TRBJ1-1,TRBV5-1,CASSLAGGTGVTEAFF
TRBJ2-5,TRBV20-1,CSASKPGSQETQYF
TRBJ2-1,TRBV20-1,CSVAPISEQFF
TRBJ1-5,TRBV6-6,CASARMGVSNQPQHF
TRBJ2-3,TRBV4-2,CASSLRAESTDTQYF
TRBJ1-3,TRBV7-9,CASSYTPGRRTGSGNTIYF
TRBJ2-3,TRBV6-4,CASSPGPPRSDTQYF
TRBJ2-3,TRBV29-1,CSVPNQRGQFHVDTQYF
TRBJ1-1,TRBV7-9,CASSSDLGNTEAFF
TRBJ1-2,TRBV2,CASSASEGTFAIF
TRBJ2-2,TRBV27,CASSLQAGGTGELFF
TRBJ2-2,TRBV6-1,CASRRYTGFANTGELFF
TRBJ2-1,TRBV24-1,CATSDPGRNNEQFF
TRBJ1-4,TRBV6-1,CASWWTGSEKLFF
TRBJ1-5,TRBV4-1,CASSQEGGGFSNQPQHF